The 17 T cell receptor beta chains in this list originate from one sample, sequenced in a study of early T cells in non-severe SARS-CoV-2 infection. TCRdb analysed the 5' RACE reads with MiXCR anew, one entry per CDR3 protein. This sample has around 53,000 distinct CDR3 sequences, with 7% to 9% found just once. Sequencing was carried out using whole blood. The receptors were gathered from an adult who was a healthcare worker with PCR-confirmed SARS-CoV-2 infection or an uninfected control (not recorded which).

In its sample, this clonotype was seen many times. V and J are TRBV27 and TRBJ2-7, with no clear D. CDR3 size: 15 residues. Trimming stripped 2 bases from V and 2 bases from J, with 13 bases between. CDR1 and CDR2 (germline): MNHEY, SMNVEV (reference sequence). The CDR3 region is CASSLRRTTTYEQYF. The CDR3 coding sequence is TGTGCCAGCAGTTTACGTCGGACCACTACCTACGAGCAGTACTTC.

This clonotype counts as medium-sized (0.01 to 0.1%). The J gene is TRBJ2-3, the V gene TRBV7-8, with D possibly being TRBD1 (6 bases). CDR3 length: 13 residues. CDR1 and CDR2 from the germline V gene are SGHVS and FQNEAQ. V lost 1 base and J lost 5, with 7 bases in between. The CDR3 protein is CASSLGGQDTQYF. CDR3 in DNA: TGTGCCAGCAGCTTAGGGGGACAAGATACGCAGTATTTT.

In this sample, this clonotype turned up once. A much larger clone sits a single nucleotide away, making a read error possible. This chain joins TRBV6-6 and TRBJ2-7; 8 bases match TRBD2. Germline CDR1 and CDR2: MNHNY and SVGAGI (reference sequence). The V segment lost 8 bases and the J segment 4 bases; nucleotides outside the gene matches: 13. The CDR3 has 15 amino acids. The CDR3 spells CASGAPREGSYEQYF. For the CDR3, the DNA is TGTGCCAGCGGAGCCCCTCGGGAGGGGAGTTACGAGCAGTACTTC.

This clonotype has a handful of counts. V is TRBV20-1 and J is TRBJ2-5; 9 bases line up with TRBD1. Unmatched junction bases numbered 2, after V lost 3 bases and J lost 6 bases. The V gene's germline CDR1 is DFQATT and CDR2 SNEGSKA (reference sequence). The CDR3 is 12 amino acids. CDR3 coding DNA: TGCAGTGCTAGTGACAGGGGGAAGACCCAGTACTTC. Translated: CSASDRGKTQYF.

Details on this clonotype: A much larger clone differs from this one at a single base, so this may be a read error. The chain carries TRBV3-1 and TRBJ1-6, with D uncertain. The germline CDR1 and CDR2 sequences are LGHDT and YNNKEL (reference sequence). Trimming pared 1 base from V and 4 bases from J, leaving 8 bases between. The CDR3 has 15 amino acids. The CDR3 DNA is TGTGCCAGCAGCCAAGGCGGTATTTATAATTCACCCCTCCACTTT. This codes for CASSQGGIYNSPLHF.

This clonotype occurred a few times. This chain joins TRBV4-1 and TRBJ1-4, with TRBD1 matching over 7 bases. Germline V CDR1 and CDR2: MGHRA, YSYEKL. The junction had 7 bases not matched to a gene; V was cut back by 5 bases and J by 1 base. The CDR3 contains 16 residues. CDR3 nucleotides: TGCGCCAGCAGCTTAACAGGGGCAAGAACTAATGAAAAACTGTTTTTT. It specifies CASSLTGARTNEKLFF.

This clonotype was counted at least ten times. V is TRBV3-1 and J is TRBJ1-1; D might be TRBD1 (5 bases). The length of the CDR3 is 16 residues. Trimming removed 0 bases at V and 2 bases at J, with 13 bases between. CDR1 and CDR2 from the germline V gene are LGHDT and YNNKEL (reference sequence). The CDR3 spells CASSQDLRQINTEAFF. The DNA for the CDR3 is TGTGCCAGCAGCCAAGATTTGAGACAGATAAACACTGAAGCTTTCTTT.

The chain links TRBV19 to TRBJ2-1, with a weak D call TRBD2 (5 bases). Germline V CDR1 and CDR2: LNHDA, SQIVND (reference sequence). The CDR3 sequence is 16 residues long. The V and J ends lost 2 bases and 3 bases respectively, with 14 bases between them. CDR3 protein: CASSIQRQTNYNEQFF. The CDR3 nucleotides are TGTGCCAGTAGTATACAGCGGCAGACGAACTACAATGAGCAGTTCTTC. The variable domain in full, completed from reference TRBV19 and TRBJ2-1, reads DGGITQSPKYLFRKEGQNVTLSCEQNLNHDAMYWYRQDPGQGLRLIYYSQIVNDFQKGDIAEGYSVSREKKESFPLTVTSAQKNPTAFYLCASSIQRQTNYNEQFFGPGTRLTVL.

There are many counts of this clonotype. The chain joins TRBV13 to TRBJ2-1, with a weak D call TRBD2 (6 bases). V gave up 6 bases and J gave up 8 bases, with 11 bases separating them. Germline CDR1 reads PRHDT; CDR2 reads FYEKMQ (reference sequence). The CDR3 is 12 residues long. CDR3 protein: CASRGLSHEQFF. For the CDR3, the DNA is TGTGCCAGCAGGGGACTTTCCCATGAGCAGTTCTTC.

This clonotype was picked up many times. The DNA for the CDR3 is TGTGCCAGCAGCGGTTACAGGAACACCGGGGAGCTGTTTTTT. It specifies CASSGYRNTGELFF. The genes are TRBV7-8 and TRBJ2-2; D is uncertain. Germline V gene sequence: CDR1 SGHVS, CDR2 FQNEAQ. CDR3 length: 14 residues. The ends were cut back, 5 bases at V and 1 base at J, with 8 bases in the middle.

The chain couples TRBV10-3 to TRBJ1-5; TRBD1 matches at 8 bases. J lost 2 bases, V lost 5 bases, and 8 bases had no gene match. This CDR3 is 16 amino acids long. Germline assignment: CDR1 ENHRY and CDR2 SYGVKD. Written as DNA, the CDR3 is TGTGCCATCAGTAATACTGACAGGGGAGGCAATCAGCCCCAGCATTTT. Its protein product is CAISNTDRGGNQPQHF.

A word on this clonotype: At one of its ends the junction is not consistent with the germline gene, which may arise from a read error. V and J are TRBV11-2 and TRBJ2-2; 9 bases map to TRBD1. The length of the CDR3 is 18 residues. Germline V gene data show CDR1 as SGHAT and CDR2 as FQNNGV. This CDR3 is CASGFPGQGSTNTGELFF. The CDR3 nucleotides read TGTGCCAGCGGCTTCCCGGGACAGGGTTCCACCAACACCGGGGAGCTGTTTTTT.

This clonotype was detected a few times. The chain joins TRBV5-1 to TRBJ1-1; D call uncertain. Trimming removed 1 base at V and 10 bases at J, with 14 bases between. Germline lookup yields CDR1 SGHRS and CDR2 YFSETQ. The CDR3 runs 13 residues. Here the CDR3 DNA reads TGCGCCAGCAGCTTGATTGTTGCTGAGCCAGCTTTCTTT. Translating it yields CASSLIVAEPAFF.

In this sample, this clonotype turned up many times. The chain has TRBV18 and TRBJ1-1, with unresolved D. The CDR3 has 14 amino acids. Germline V CDR1 and CDR2: KGHSH, LQKENI. Trimming took off 1 base at V and 4 bases at J, with 10 bases between the two ends. CDR3 in DNA: TGTGCCAGCTCACCACTGGGGAAGGGCACTGAAGCTTTCTTT. This encodes CASSPLGKGTEAFF.

The sample holds many counts of this clonotype. The gene calls are TRBV7-2 and TRBJ2-2, with D tentatively TRBD1 (5 bases). CDR1 SGHTA and CDR2 FQGNSA come from the germline V gene. CDR3 length equals 15 residues. Trimming removed 3 bases from V and 1 base from J, with 9 bases in between. CDR3 in amino acids: CASSLNGQNTGELFF. DNA for the CDR3: TGTGCCAGCAGCTTGAACGGACAGAACACCGGGGAGCTGTTTTTT.

There are many counts of this clonotype. The chain is built from TRBV5-6 and TRBJ1-6, with D hard to call. The germline V gene encodes CDR1 SGHDT and CDR2 YYEEEE. This CDR3 has 12 amino acids. Trimming pared 0 bases from V and 10 bases from J, leaving 5 bases between. Here the CDR3 reads CASSLGTSPLHF. CDR3 nucleotide sequence: TGTGCCAGCAGCTTGGGAACCTCACCCCTCCACTTT.

This clonotype was seen repeatedly, ten times or more. This chain uses TRBV6-2 or TRBV6-3 with TRBJ1-2, with 9 bases identical to TRBD1. The V gene's germline CDR1 is MNHEY and CDR2 SVGEGT. The V and J ends lost 0 bases and 4 bases, in that order; junction bases with no gene match: 0. This CDR3 is built from 14 residues. CDR3 in DNA: TGTGCCAGCAGTTACTCGACAGGGGGCTATGGCTACACCTTC. Translated, it gives CASSYSTGGYGYTF.